Reported below is one TCR beta chain. The antigen remains unidentified. Assay: immunoSEQ multiplex PCR; the TCRdb copy retains only in-frame clones and omits some. The data contain about 330,000 clones, about nine tenths of them singletons. This sample was included in a study of cytomegalovirus exposure and HLA in healthy donors. The study, taken as a whole, reports: The authors enumerated 150 to 200 TCR beta chains as linked to cytomegalovirus. In vitro experiments confirmed that three CMV-associated chains were specific for CMV antigens. TCR sequences were mostly rare, though some public TCRs occurred in many donors.

The CDR3 runs to 15 residues. The germline V gene has CDR1 SGHTA and CDR2 FQGNSA. Losses at the gene ends were 4 bases for V and 2 bases for J; bases not matched to a gene: 6. This chain uses TRBV7-2 with TRBJ1-1; 8 nucleotides agree with TRBD1. The TCR was taken from a woman aged 30 to 39 in good health and CMV-seropositive. Sequenced material: PBMCs. The CDR3 here is CASSSAGTGNTEAFF. The CDR3, as DNA: TGTGCCAGCAGCTCCGCCGGGACAGGTAACACTGAAGCTTTCTTT.